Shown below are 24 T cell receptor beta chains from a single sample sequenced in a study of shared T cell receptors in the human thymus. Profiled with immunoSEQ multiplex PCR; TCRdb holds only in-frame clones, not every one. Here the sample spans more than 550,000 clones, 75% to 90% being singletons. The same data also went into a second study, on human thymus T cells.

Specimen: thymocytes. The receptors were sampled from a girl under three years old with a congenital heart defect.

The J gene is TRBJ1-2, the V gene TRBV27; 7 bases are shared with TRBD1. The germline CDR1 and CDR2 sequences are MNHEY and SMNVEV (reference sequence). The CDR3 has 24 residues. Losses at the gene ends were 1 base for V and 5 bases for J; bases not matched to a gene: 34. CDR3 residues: CASSLYRPTNLSSNRGPKFYGYTF. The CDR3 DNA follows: TGTGCCAGCAGTTTATATCGACCGACCAATCTGAGCTCAAACAGGGGCCCTAAGTTTTATGGCTACACCTTC.

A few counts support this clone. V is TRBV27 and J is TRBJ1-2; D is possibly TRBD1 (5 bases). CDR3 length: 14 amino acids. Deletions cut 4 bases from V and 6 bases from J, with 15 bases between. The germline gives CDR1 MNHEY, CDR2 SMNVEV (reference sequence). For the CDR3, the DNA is TGTGCCAGCAGTTATCTGCAGGGAATTCATGGCTACACCTTC. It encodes CASSYLQGIHGYTF.

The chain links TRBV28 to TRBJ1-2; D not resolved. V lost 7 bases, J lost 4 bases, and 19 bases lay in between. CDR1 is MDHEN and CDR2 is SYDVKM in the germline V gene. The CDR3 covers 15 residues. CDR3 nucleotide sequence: TGTGCCAGCACGGAGCCCAGTACTAGGCTCTATGGCTACACCTTC. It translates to CASTEPSTRLYGYTF.

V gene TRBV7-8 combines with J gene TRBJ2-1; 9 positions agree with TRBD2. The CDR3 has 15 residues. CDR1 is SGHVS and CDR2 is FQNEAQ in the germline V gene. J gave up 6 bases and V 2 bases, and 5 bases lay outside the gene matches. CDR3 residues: CASSLPRGGLNEQFF. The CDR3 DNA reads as TGTGCCAGCAGCTTACCGCGGGGGGGCCTCAATGAGCAGTTCTTC. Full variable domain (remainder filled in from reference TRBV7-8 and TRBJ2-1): GAGVSQSPRYKVAKRGQDVALRCDPISGHVSLFWYQQALGQGPEFLTYFQNEAQLDKSGLPSDRFFAERPEGSVSTLKIQRTQQEDSAVYLCASSLPRGGLNEQFFGPGTRLTVL.

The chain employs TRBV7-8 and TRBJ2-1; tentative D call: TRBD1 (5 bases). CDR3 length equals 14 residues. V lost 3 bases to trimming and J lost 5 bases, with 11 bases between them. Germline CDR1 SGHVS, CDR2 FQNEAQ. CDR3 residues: CASSFGAVDNEQFF. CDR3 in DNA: TGTGCCAGCAGCTTTGGGGCAGTAGACAATGAGCAGTTCTTC.

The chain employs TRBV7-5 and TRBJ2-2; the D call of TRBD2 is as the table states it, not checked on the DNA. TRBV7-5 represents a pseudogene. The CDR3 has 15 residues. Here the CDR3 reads CARPQIIAGTGELFF. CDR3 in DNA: TGTGCCAGGCCCCAAATTATAGCGGGCACCGGGGAGCTGTTTTTT.

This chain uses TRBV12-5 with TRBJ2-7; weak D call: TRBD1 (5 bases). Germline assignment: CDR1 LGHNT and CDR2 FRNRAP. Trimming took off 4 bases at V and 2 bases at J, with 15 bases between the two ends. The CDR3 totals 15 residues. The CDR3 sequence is CASGSRQRPPYEQYF. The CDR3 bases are TGTGCTAGTGGTTCCCGACAGCGCCCTCCCTACGAGCAGTACTTC.

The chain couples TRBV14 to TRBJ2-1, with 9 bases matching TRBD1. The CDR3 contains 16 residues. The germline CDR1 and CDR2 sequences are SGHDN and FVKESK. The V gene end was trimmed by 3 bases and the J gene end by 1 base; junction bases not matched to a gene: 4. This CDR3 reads CASSQEQGASYNEQFF. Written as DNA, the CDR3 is TGTGCCAGCAGCCAGGAACAGGGGGCTTCCTACAATGAGCAGTTCTTC.

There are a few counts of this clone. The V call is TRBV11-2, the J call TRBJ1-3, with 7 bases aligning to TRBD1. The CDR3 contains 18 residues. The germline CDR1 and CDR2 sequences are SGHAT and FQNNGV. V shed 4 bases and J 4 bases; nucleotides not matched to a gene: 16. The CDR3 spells CASSSGQESPGSGNTIYF. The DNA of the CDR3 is TGTGCCAGCAGCTCTGGACAGGAAAGCCCAGGGTCAGGAAACACCATATATTTT. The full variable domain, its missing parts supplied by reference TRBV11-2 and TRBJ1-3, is EAGVAQSPRYKIIEKRQSVAFWCNPISGHATLYWYQQILGQGPKLLIQFQNNGVVDDSQLPKDRFSAERLKGVDSTLKIQPAKLEDSAVYLCASSSGQESPGSGNTIYFGEGSWLTVV.

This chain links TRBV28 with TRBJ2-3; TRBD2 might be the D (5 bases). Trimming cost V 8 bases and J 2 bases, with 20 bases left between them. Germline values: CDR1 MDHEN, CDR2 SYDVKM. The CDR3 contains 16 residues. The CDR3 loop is CASVRSAGRATDTQYF. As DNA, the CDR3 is TGTGCCAGCGTCAGAAGCGCTGGGCGGGCCACAGATACGCAGTATTTT.

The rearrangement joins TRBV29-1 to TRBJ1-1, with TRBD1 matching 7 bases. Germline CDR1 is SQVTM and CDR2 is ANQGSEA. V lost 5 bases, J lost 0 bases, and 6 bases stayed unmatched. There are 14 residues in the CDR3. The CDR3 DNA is TGCAGCGTTCCCTTCGGGACAGTGAACACTGAAGCTTTCTTT. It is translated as CSVPFGTVNTEAFF. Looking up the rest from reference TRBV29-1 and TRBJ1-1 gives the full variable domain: SAVISQKPSRDICQRGTSLTIQCQVDSQVTMMFWYRQQPGQSLTLIATANQGSEATYESGFVIDKFPISRPNLTFSTLTVSNMSPEDSSIYLCSVPFGTVNTEAFFGQGTRLTVV.

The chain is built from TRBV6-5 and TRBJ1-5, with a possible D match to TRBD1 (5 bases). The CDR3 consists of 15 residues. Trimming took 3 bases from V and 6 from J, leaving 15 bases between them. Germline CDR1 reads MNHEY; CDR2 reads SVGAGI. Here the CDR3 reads CASSYTRGMGQPQHF. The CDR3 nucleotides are TGTGCCAGCAGTTATACAAGGGGAATGGGTCAGCCCCAGCATTTT.

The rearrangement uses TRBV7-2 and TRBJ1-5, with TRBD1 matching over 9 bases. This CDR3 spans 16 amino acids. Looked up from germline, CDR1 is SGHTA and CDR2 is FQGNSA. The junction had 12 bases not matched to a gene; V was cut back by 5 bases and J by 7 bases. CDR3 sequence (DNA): TGTGCCAGCAGCCCCGGGACAGGGTGTGGCGAGCAGCCCCAGCATTTT. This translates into CASSPGTGCGEQPQHF.

The CDR3 sequence: CASSEVTGGLETQYF. In nucleotides, the CDR3 is TGTGCCAGCAGTGAAGTGACAGGGGGCCTAGAGACCCAGTACTTC. The chain carries TRBV2 and TRBJ2-5; 10 bases agree with TRBD1. V trimming: 1 base; J trimming: 4 bases; junction bases outside the gene matches: 3. This CDR3 contains 15 residues. From germline, CDR1 is SNHLY and CDR2 FYNNEI. Combining the CDR3 with reference TRBV2 and TRBJ2-5 gives the whole variable domain EPEVTQTPSHQVTQMGQEVILRCVPISNHLYFYWYRQILGQKVEFLVSFYNNEISEKSEIFDDQFSVERPDGSNFTLKIRSTKLEDSAMYFCASSEVTGGLETQYFGPGTRLLVL.

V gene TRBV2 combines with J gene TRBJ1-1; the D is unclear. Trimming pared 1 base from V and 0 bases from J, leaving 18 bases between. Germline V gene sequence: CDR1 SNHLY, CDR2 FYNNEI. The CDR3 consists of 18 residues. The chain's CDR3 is CASSEDGLQPTMNTEAFF. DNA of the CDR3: TGTGCCAGCAGTGAAGACGGCCTACAGCCCACAATGAACACTGAAGCTTTCTTT.

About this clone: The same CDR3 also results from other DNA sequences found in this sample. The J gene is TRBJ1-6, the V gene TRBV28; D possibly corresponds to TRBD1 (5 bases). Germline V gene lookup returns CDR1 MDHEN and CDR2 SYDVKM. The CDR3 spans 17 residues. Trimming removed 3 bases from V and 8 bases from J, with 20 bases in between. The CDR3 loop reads CASSFRQELGGDSPLHF. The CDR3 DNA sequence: TGTGCCAGCAGTTTCCGGCAGGAACTTGGAGGGGATTCACCCCTCCACTTT.

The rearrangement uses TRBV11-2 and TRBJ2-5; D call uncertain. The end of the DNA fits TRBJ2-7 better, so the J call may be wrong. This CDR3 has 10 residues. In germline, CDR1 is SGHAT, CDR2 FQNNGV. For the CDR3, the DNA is TGTGCCAGCAGCTTTTCCGAGCAGTACTTC. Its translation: CASSFSEQYF.

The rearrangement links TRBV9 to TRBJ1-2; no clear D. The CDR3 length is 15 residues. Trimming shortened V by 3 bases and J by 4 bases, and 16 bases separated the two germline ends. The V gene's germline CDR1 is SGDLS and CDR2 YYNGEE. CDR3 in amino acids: CASSALLREAYGYTF. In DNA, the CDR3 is TGTGCCAGCAGCGCCCTCTTGAGGGAAGCCTATGGCTACACCTTC.

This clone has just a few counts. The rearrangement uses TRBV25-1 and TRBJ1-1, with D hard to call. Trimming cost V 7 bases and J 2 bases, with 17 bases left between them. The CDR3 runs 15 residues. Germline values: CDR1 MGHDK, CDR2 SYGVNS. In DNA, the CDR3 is TGTGCCAGCACCCCTTCGGGAGGACTCAACACTGAAGCTTTCTTT. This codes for CASTPSGGLNTEAFF.

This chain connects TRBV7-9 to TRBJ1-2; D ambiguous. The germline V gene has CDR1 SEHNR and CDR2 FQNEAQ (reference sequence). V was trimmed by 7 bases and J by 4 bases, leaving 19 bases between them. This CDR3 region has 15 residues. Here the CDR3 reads CASIPVADLPYGYTF. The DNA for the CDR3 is TGTGCCAGCATCCCCGTAGCAGATCTTCCCTATGGCTACACCTTC.

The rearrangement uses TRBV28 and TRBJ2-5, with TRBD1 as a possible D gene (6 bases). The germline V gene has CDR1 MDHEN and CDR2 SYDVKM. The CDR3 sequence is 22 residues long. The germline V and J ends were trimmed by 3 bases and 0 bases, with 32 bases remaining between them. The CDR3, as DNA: TGTGCCAGCAGTTTCCCACTGCGAGGGACAAAGGTACCGATTGAGTACCAAGAGACCCAGTACTTC. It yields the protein CASSFPLRGTKVPIEYQETQYF.

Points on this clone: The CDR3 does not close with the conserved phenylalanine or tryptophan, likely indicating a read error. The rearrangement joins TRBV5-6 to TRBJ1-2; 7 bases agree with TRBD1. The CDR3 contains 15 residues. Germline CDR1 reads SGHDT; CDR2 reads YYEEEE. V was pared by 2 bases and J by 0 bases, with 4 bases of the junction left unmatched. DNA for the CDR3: TGTGCCAGCAGCTTCGGACAGGCCCCTAACTATGGCTACACCTTA. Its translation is CASSFGQAPNYGYTL.

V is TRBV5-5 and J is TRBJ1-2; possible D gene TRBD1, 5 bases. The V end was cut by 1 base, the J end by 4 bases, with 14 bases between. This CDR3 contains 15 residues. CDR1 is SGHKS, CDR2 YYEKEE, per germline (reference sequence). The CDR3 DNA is TGTGCCAGCAGCTTGTCACCCTGGGGGGTCTATGGCTACACCTTC. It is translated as CASSLSPWGVYGYTF.

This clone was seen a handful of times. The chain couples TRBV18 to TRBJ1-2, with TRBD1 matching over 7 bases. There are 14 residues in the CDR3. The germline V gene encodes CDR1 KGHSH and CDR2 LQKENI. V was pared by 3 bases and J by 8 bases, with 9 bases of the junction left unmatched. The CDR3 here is CASSPMTGNDGYTF. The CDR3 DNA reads TGTGCCAGCTCACCTATGACAGGGAATGACGGCTACACCTTC.